What follows describes a single T cell receptor (beta chain). This sample stems from a study of T cells in Graves' hyperthyroidism and ophthalmopathy. Amplification yielded TCR beta CDR3 regions, with RNA transcripts as the source. The TCR CDR3 was amplified in a first-round RT-PCR using the HTBI primer set. TCRdb used MiXCR to reprocess the multiplex PCR reads, holding one entry per CDR3 protein. Here the sample spans about 610,000 distinct CDR3 sequences, more than 15% being singletons. It was 8 to 10 ml of fresh peripheral blood that supplied the PBMCs. Germline V CDR1 and CDR2: DFQATT, SNEGSKA (reference sequence). V shed 5 bases and J 5 bases; nucleotides not matched to a gene: 11. The CDR3 is 16 amino acids.

The chain is built from TRBV20-1 and TRBJ2-2, with 10 positions matching TRBD2. The clonotype comes from a woman in her forties with Graves' ophthalmopathy. The material sequenced was blood. The CDR3 here is CSAESGGEVGTGELFF. The DNA of the CDR3 is TGCAGTGCTGAAAGCGGGGGGGAGGTTGGAACCGGGGAGCTGTTTTTT.